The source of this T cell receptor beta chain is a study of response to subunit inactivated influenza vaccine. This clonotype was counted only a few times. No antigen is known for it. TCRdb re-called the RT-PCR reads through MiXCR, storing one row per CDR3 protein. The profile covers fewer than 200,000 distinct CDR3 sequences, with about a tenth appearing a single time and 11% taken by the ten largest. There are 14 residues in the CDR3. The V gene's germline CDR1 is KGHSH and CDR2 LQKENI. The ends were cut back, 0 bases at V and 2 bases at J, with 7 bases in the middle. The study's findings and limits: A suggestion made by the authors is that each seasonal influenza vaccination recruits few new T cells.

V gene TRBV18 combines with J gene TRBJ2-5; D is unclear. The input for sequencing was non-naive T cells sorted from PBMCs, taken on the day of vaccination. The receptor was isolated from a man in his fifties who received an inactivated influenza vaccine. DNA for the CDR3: TGTGCCAGCTCACCACCGGGAAGACAAGAGACCCAGTACTTC. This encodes CASSPPGRQETQYF. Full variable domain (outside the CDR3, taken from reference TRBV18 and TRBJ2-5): NAGVMQNPRHLVRRRGQEARLRCSPMKGHSHVYWYRQLPEEGLKFMVYLQKENIIDESGMPKERFSAEFPKEGPSILRIQQVVRGDSAAYFCASSPPGRQETQYFGPGTRLLVL.